The T cell receptor (beta chain) under discussion was sequenced for a study of TIL therapy for anti-PD-1-resistant metastatic lung cancer. Study-wide context: Tumor harvest preceded PD-1/PD-L1 blockade, followed by nivolumab treatment. Tumors carried a median about 1.6 non-synonymous mutations per megabase.

This was the immunoSEQ v3 assay. Each library reached about 2 million read pairs, or roughly 5-6.5 million at deep level. TCRdb's copy holds only in-frame clones and misses some; the assay was immunoSEQ multiplex PCR. The profile shows tens of thousands of clones, 80% to 90% of them singletons. This sample's time point: pre-treatment sample, taken before nivolumab and TIL therapy. Adults with stage 4 NSCLC were enrolled in a phase I trial. Germline V gene lookup returns CDR1 SGHDT and CDR2 YYEEEE. Deletions cut 0 bases from V and 9 bases from J, with 13 bases between. The CDR3 covers 13 residues. Sequenced material: blood, taken at baseline. J is TRBJ2-7 and V is TRBV5-6; tentatively, D is TRBD1 (5 bases). The origin of this receptor is a person aged 25 to 80 with non-small cell lung cancer. This CDR3 is CASSLDAKQGQYF. The CDR3 DNA follows: TGTGCCAGCAGCTTGGACGCCAAGCAGGGGCAGTACTTC.